The T cell receptor (beta chain) under discussion was sequenced for a study of T cells in Graves' hyperthyroidism and ophthalmopathy. Notes on the study in general: It was a median about 6 months before onset that the model predicted ophthalmopathy.

This clonotype was counted a few times. Its target is unknown. Germline-derived CDR1 and CDR2 are SGDLS and YYNGEE. CDR3 size: 13 residues. V lost 3 bases to trimming and J lost 4 bases; unmatched junction nucleotides: 0. Using RNA transcripts as the source, TCR beta CDR3 regions were amplified. TCR CDR3 regions were first amplified by RT-PCR with HTBI primers. Each CDR3 protein is one row after TCRdb ran MiXCR on the multiplex PCR reads. The data show a few hundred thousand distinct CDR3 sequences, with roughly 50% seen just once and 8.2% held by the top ten. The sequencing input was peripheral blood or thyroid tissue (not recorded which). V gene TRBV9 combines with J gene TRBJ2-2; 7 nucleotides match TRBD2. The sequence came from a woman younger than 30 with Graves' hyperthyroidism. The CDR3 here is CASSGGGTGELFF. CDR3 DNA: TGTGCCAGCAGCGGGGGGGGCACCGGGGAGCTGTTTTTT.